Below are 27 T cell receptor beta chains sequenced from a single sample in a study of OX40 agonist ivuxolimab in advanced cancers. The method was immunoSEQ multiplex PCR; TCRdb's version includes in-frame clones alone and lacks a portion of them. The sample has around 20,000 clones; more than 80% are singletons. Material: CD4+ or CD8+ T cells sorted from blood, obtained in a trial of the OX40 agonist ivuxolimab. The receptors come from an adult with an advanced solid tumor such as melanoma, head and neck, liver or kidney cancer.

This clone was seen only once. Other DNA sequences in the same sample also yield this CDR3. V gene TRBV6-1 combines with J gene TRBJ2-7; tentative D call: TRBD2 (6 bases). The germline V and J ends were trimmed by 0 bases and 7 bases, with 22 bases remaining between them. This CDR3 comprises 17 residues. The germline V gene encodes CDR1 MNHNS and CDR2 SASEGT. CDR3 protein: CASSEAGAGRGGDEQYF. The CDR3 DNA is TGTGCCAGCAGTGAAGCTGGGGCAGGGCGCGGAGGGGATGAGCAGTACTTC.

This clone was seen a single time. The V gene is TRBV7-3, the J gene TRBJ2-5; 8 bases are a match to TRBD1. Germline V gene lookup returns CDR1 SGHTA and CDR2 FQGTGA. This CDR3 is built from 14 residues. Unmatched junction bases numbered 2, after V lost 4 bases and J lost 1 base. Written as DNA, the CDR3 is TGTGCCAGCAGCTCTACAGGGGGCCAAGAGACCCAGTACTTC. This translates into CASSSTGGQETQYF.

The chain combines TRBV4-2 with TRBJ2-7; no reliable D call. CDR1 and CDR2 (germline): LGHNA, YNFKEQ. The V end lost 1 base, the J end lost 2 bases, and 0 bases lay between the germline ends. CDR3 size: 11 residues. The CDR3 DNA follows: TGTGCCAGCAGCCAAGCCTACGAGCAGTACTTC. This sequence encodes CASSQAYEQYF.

The CDR3 region is CASRPLQGAQGYTF. The CDR3 region has the DNA TGTGCCAGCAGGCCACTACAGGGGGCGCAAGGCTACACCTTC. The chain joins TRBV27 to TRBJ1-2; 9 bases align to TRBD1. J lost 8 bases, V lost 6 bases, and 10 bases had no gene match. The CDR3 contains 14 residues. Germline V gene data show CDR1 as MNHEY and CDR2 as SMNVEV (reference sequence).

The chain links TRBV9 to TRBJ2-1; 8 bases fit TRBD2. This CDR3 is built from 15 residues. J was trimmed by 8 bases and V by 2 bases; bases with no gene match: 9. Germline V gene sequence: CDR1 SGDLS, CDR2 YYNGEE. The CDR3 nucleotides are TGTGCCAGCAGCGTTTACGGGGGGGCCTCCGATGAGCAGTTCTTC. Protein product: CASSVYGGASDEQFF.

V is TRBV4-3 and J is TRBJ2-7, with TRBD1 matching 8 bases. Germline CDR1 LGHNA, CDR2 YSLEER. V shed 0 bases and J 5 bases; nucleotides not matched to a gene: 3. The CDR3 has 14 residues. The CDR3 here is CASSQDRGRDEQYF. The CDR3, as DNA: TGCGCCAGCAGCCAAGACAGGGGGCGAGACGAGCAGTACTTC.

This rearrangement joins TRBV7-9 to TRBJ2-2; D ambiguous. V lost 4 bases and J 1 base, leaving 4 bases between the germline ends. Looked up from germline, CDR1 is SEHNR and CDR2 is FQNEAQ (reference sequence). There are 13 residues in the CDR3. CDR3 bases: TGTGCCAGCAGCTCCAGGAACACCGGGGAGCTGTTTTTT. It yields the protein CASSSRNTGELFF. Full variable domain (remainder filled in from reference TRBV7-9 and TRBJ2-2): DTGVSQNPRHKITKRGQNVTFRCDPISEHNRLYWYRQTLGQGPEFLTYFQNEAQLEKSRLLSDRFSAERPKGSFSTLEIQRTEQGDSAMYLCASSSRNTGELFFGEGSRLTVL.

The chain couples TRBV5-1 to TRBJ2-5; 9 bases map to TRBD1. V shed 0 bases, J shed 6 bases, and the junction held 3 bases outside the gene matches. This CDR3 comprises 14 residues. Germline V gene data show CDR1 as SGHRS and CDR2 as YFSETQ. As DNA, the CDR3 is TGCGCCAGCAGCTTGGGGGACAGGGCAAAGACCCAGTACTTC. It specifies CASSLGDRAKTQYF.

The rearrangement joins TRBV9 to TRBJ2-5, with TRBD1 matching 11 bases. J lost 9 bases, V lost 4 bases, and 11 bases had no gene match. Germline loops: CDR1 SGDLS, CDR2 YYNGEE. There are 15 residues in the CDR3. CDR3 region: CASSPEGQGGWAQYF. The CDR3 nucleotides read TGTGCCAGCAGCCCTGAGGGACAGGGGGGTTGGGCCCAGTACTTC.

This chain uses TRBV27 with TRBJ2-7; a possible D gene is TRBD2 (7 bases). Germline CDR1 reads MNHEY; CDR2 reads SMNVEV (reference sequence). This CDR3 has 13 amino acids. V lost 6 bases and J 5 bases, leaving 14 bases between the germline ends. CDR3 protein: CASSPGAGDEQYF. The CDR3 DNA follows: TGTGCCAGCAGCCCAGGGGCGGGGGACGAGCAGTACTTC.

The chain carries TRBV9 and TRBJ2-5; D might be TRBD1 or TRBD2, each matching 6 bases. Germline CDR1 and CDR2: SGDLS and YYNGEE. Trimming stripped 0 bases from V and 0 bases from J, with 9 bases between. The CDR3 is 15 residues long. The CDR3 sequence: CASSVVGGYQETQYF. The CDR3 DNA reads TGTGCCAGCAGCGTAGTAGGGGGGTACCAAGAGACCCAGTACTTC.

The J gene is TRBJ2-4, the V gene TRBV4-1, with TRBD2 identical over 10 bases. Trimming removed 4 bases from V and 6 bases from J; junction bases left unmatched: 15. CDR1 and CDR2 from the germline V gene are MGHRA and YSYEKL. The CDR3 contains 18 residues. The CDR3 DNA reads as TGCGCCAGCAGCCCGCAACCCCAACACCTAGCGGGGGCAAACATTCAGTACTTC. Its protein is CASSPQPQHLAGANIQYF.

The gene calls are TRBV13 and TRBJ2-7, with 7 bases that match TRBD1. J gave up 3 bases and V 3 bases, and 5 bases lay outside the gene matches. Germline loops: CDR1 PRHDT, CDR2 FYEKMQ (reference sequence). The CDR3 length is 14 residues. CDR3 region: CASSLAGGIYEQYF. Here the CDR3 DNA reads TGTGCCAGCAGCTTGGCAGGGGGTATCTACGAGCAGTACTTC.

This clone is deemed medium-sized. This sequence joins TRBV7-9 and TRBJ1-5; D remains unclear. The CDR3 has 12 residues. Per the germline V gene, CDR1 is SEHNR and CDR2 is FQNEAQ (reference sequence). With 6 bases removed from V and 4 bases from J, the gap between germline ends came to 7 bases. The CDR3 sequence is CASRLMNQPQHF. The CDR3 bases are TGTGCCAGCAGACTCATGAATCAGCCCCAGCATTTT.

This chain links TRBV6-6 with TRBJ1-5, with 7 bases identical to TRBD1. V lost 2 bases and J lost 3; bases outside the gene matches: 4. The CDR3 is 15 residues long. CDR1 and CDR2 from the germline V gene are MNHNY and SVGAGI (reference sequence). DNA for the CDR3: TGTGCCAGCAGTTACAGTCAGGGGGTCAATCAGCCCCAGCATTTT. Residues: CASSYSQGVNQPQHF.

The V call is TRBV4-3, the J call TRBJ1-1; D is uncertain. The length of the CDR3 is 15 residues. Germline loops: CDR1 LGHNA, CDR2 YSLEER. With 0 bases removed from V and 1 base from J, the gap between germline ends came to 9 bases. In DNA form, the CDR3 reads TGCGCCAGCAGCCAAGATATGGGATCGAACACTGAAGCTTTCTTT. As protein: CASSQDMGSNTEAFF.

The V gene is TRBV18, the J gene TRBJ2-3; a weak D match, TRBD1 (6 bases). Germline CDR1 KGHSH, CDR2 LQKENI. V lost 6 bases, J lost 2 bases, and 21 bases lay in between. The CDR3 sequence is 17 residues long. CDR3 coding DNA: TGTGCCAGCTCGCACACCTATCAGGGGTTAAACACAGATACGCAGTATTTT. Residues: CASSHTYQGLNTDTQYF.

The gene calls are TRBV5-1 and TRBJ2-3; a weak D match, TRBD1 (6 bases). There are 15 residues in the CDR3. V shed 4 bases and J shed 1 base, with 13 bases lying between them. CDR1 and CDR2 from the germline V gene are SGHRS and YFSETQ. In DNA, the CDR3 is TGCGCCAGCAGCAAGGACAGAGGCCGCACAGATACGCAGTATTTT. It specifies CASSKDRGRTDTQYF.

The chain combines TRBV2 with TRBJ2-2; D is uncertain. Germline assignment: CDR1 SNHLY and CDR2 FYNNEI. Between the trimmed V and J ends, which lost 5 bases and 4 bases, there was a span of 17 bases. CDR3 length: 16 residues. CDR3 in amino acids: CASSRKPAGVTGELFF. The CDR3 nucleotides read TGTGCCAGCAGTCGAAAACCGGCTGGGGTCACCGGGGAGCTGTTTTTT. Full variable domain (outside the CDR3, taken from reference TRBV2 and TRBJ2-2): EPEVTQTPSHQVTQMGQEVILRCVPISNHLYFYWYRQILGQKVEFLVSFYNNEISEKSEIFDDQFSVERPDGSNFTLKIRSTKLEDSAMYFCASSRKPAGVTGELFFGEGSRLTVL.

The chain joins TRBV5-6 to TRBJ1-4; D ambiguous. The CDR3 sequence is 13 residues long. Between the trimmed V and J ends, which lost 0 bases and 8 bases, there was a span of 8 bases. Germline-derived CDR1 and CDR2 are SGHDT and YYEEEE. DNA of the CDR3: TGTGCCAGCAGCTTGGCGTCAGCAGAAAAACTGTTTTTT. This encodes CASSLASAEKLFF.

This chain uses TRBV11-2 with TRBJ1-1; no firm D call. CDR3 length: 14 residues. CDR1 is SGHAT, CDR2 FQNNGV, per germline. Trimming shortened V by 7 bases and J by 1 base, and 13 bases separated the two germline ends. CDR3 sequence: CASTPTTTNTEAFF. The CDR3 DNA sequence: TGTGCCAGCACACCAACGACAACGAACACTGAAGCTTTCTTT.

This clone was counted a few times. The chain has TRBV4-1 and TRBJ1-5; the D is unclear. CDR1 and CDR2 (germline): MGHRA, YSYEKL. The CDR3 extends over 16 amino acids. Deletions cut 4 bases from V and 4 bases from J, with 17 bases between. DNA of the CDR3: TGCGCCAGCAGCCCACGAGTCGGGCTAGGGAATCAGCCCCAGCATTTT. It codes for CASSPRVGLGNQPQHF.

The V and J genes are TRBV9 and TRBJ1-2; 8 bases line up with TRBD1. CDR3 length: 17 residues. V lost 0 bases and J lost 0; bases outside the gene matches: 7. Germline assignment: CDR1 SGDLS and CDR2 YYNGEE. CDR3: CASSVDRGGPSNYGYTF. In DNA, the CDR3 is TGTGCCAGCAGCGTAGACAGGGGGGGCCCTTCTAACTATGGCTACACCTTC.

The rearrangement links TRBV11-2 to TRBJ1-6; possible D gene TRBD1, 6 bases. Germline CDR1 SGHAT, CDR2 FQNNGV. The CDR3 extends over 16 amino acids. V lost 1 base, J lost 4 bases, and 11 bases lay in between. In DNA, the CDR3 is TGTGCCAGCAGCTTAGGAACAGGGAAATATAATTCACCCCTCCACTTT. This sequence encodes CASSLGTGKYNSPLHF. The full variable domain, its missing parts supplied by reference TRBV11-2 and TRBJ1-6, is EAGVAQSPRYKIIEKRQSVAFWCNPISGHATLYWYQQILGQGPKLLIQFQNNGVVDDSQLPKDRFSAERLKGVDSTLKIQPAKLEDSAVYLCASSLGTGKYNSPLHFGNGTRLTVT.

A few counts support this clone. The V call is TRBV4-2, the J call TRBJ1-2, with D possibly being TRBD1 (6 bases). V was pared by 6 bases and J by 5 bases, with 13 bases between. Germline CDR1 and CDR2: LGHNA and YNFKEQ. This CDR3 contains 13 residues. CDR3: CASRDPGAYGYTF. For the CDR3, the DNA is TGTGCCAGCAGGGACCCGGGGGCTTATGGCTACACCTTC.

V and J are TRBV27 and TRBJ1-5, with 10 bases aligning to TRBD1. The CDR3 length is 16 residues. The V and J ends lost 10 bases and 0 bases, in that order; junction bases with no gene match: 9. The germline V gene encodes CDR1 MNHEY and CDR2 SMNVEV (reference sequence). CDR3 nucleotides: TGTGCCACCTCGACAGGGGGCCCCCTTAGCAATCAGCCCCAGCATTTT. Protein product: CATSTGGPLSNQPQHF.

The V gene is TRBV6-5, the J gene TRBJ1-1, with 8 bases identical to TRBD1. The germline V gene encodes CDR1 MNHEY and CDR2 SVGAGI. The CDR3 runs to 14 residues. Trimming at V came to 2 bases and at J to 4 bases, leaving 3 bases not matched to a gene. CDR3 loop: CASSYHGQGTEAFF. CDR3 coding DNA: TGTGCCAGCAGTTACCATGGACAGGGCACTGAAGCTTTCTTT.